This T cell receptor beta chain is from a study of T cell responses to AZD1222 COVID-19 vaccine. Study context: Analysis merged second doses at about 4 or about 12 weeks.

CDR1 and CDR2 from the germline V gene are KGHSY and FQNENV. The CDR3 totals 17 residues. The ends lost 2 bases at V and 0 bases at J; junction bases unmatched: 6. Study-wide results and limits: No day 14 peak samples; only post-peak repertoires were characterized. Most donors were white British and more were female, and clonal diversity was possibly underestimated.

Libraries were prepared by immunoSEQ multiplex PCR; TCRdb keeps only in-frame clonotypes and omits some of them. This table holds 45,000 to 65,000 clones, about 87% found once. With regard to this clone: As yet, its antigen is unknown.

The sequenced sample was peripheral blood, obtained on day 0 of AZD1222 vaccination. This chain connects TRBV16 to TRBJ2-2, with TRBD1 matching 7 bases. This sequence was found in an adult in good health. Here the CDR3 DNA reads TGTGCCAGCAGCCAACCGACAGGGAACTCGAACACCGGGGAGCTGTTTTTT. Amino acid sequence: CASSQPTGNSNTGELFF.